Following are 19 T cell receptor beta chains from one sample sequenced in a study of Ad26.COV2.S vaccination and SARS-CoV-2 variants. The treatment: around 19 received Ad26.COV2.S at low or high dose, single or two shots; about 5 received placebo; per-sample allocation not given. Specimens were obtained on day 63 following the first vaccine or placebo injection. The table came from immunoSEQ multiplex PCR; TCRdb's copy has only in-frame clones and leaves some out. There are around 300,000 clones in the sample; 85% to 90% occur only once, and about 5.4% lies in the top ten. Sample: peripheral blood, taken in a trial of Ad26.COV2.S vaccine versus placebo. The receptors come from a person aged 18-65 years who received the Ad26.COV2.S COVID-19 vaccine or a placebo.

This chain connects TRBV24-1 to TRBJ2-1; no definite D call. The germline V gene has CDR1 KGHDR and CDR2 SFDVKD. The CDR3 has 15 residues. Trimming stripped 2 bases from V and 5 bases from J, with 12 bases between. CDR3 in amino acids: CATSDSLGPNNEQFF. The CDR3 region has the DNA TGTGCCACCAGTGATTCCCTTGGGCCTAACAATGAGCAGTTCTTC.

The CDR3 loop is CASSLLTSGSFTGELFF. In DNA, the CDR3 is TGCGCCAGCAGCCTCCTGACTAGCGGGAGTTTCACCGGGGAGCTGTTTTTT. The rearrangement joins TRBV5-1 to TRBJ2-2, with 12 positions matching TRBD2. The CDR3 is made up of 17 amino acids. The germline V gene encodes CDR1 SGHRS and CDR2 YFSETQ. Trimming cost V 4 bases and J 4 bases; bases outside gene matches: 8.

This chain links TRBV6-6 with TRBJ2-1; D uncertain. Germline V gene sequence: CDR1 MNHNY, CDR2 SVGAGI (reference sequence). Between the trimmed V and J ends, which lost 2 bases and 2 bases, there was a span of 7 bases. The CDR3 spans 14 residues. CDR3 amino acids: CASSYVGPYNEQFF. For the CDR3, the DNA is TGTGCCAGCAGTTACGTGGGTCCCTACAATGAGCAGTTCTTC.

The rearrangement uses TRBV24-1 and TRBJ2-1, with 7 bases aligning to TRBD1. The CDR3 has 14 amino acids. Germline loops: CDR1 KGHDR, CDR2 SFDVKD. Trimming cost V 0 bases and J 9 bases; bases outside gene matches: 4. The DNA for the CDR3 is TGTGCCACCAGTGATTTGAACCCAGGGGGTGAGCAGTTCTTC. Protein product: CATSDLNPGGEQFF.

V usage is TRBV11-2 and J usage is TRBJ2-1; 8 bases map to TRBD2. With V trimmed by 6 bases and J by 7 bases, 17 bases remained unmatched. This CDR3 region has 17 residues. Germline CDR1 reads SGHAT; CDR2 reads FQNNGV. CDR3 DNA: TGTGCCAGCAGTCCCACTTGGGGAGCGGGAGAGGGGAATGAGCAGTTCTTC. Amino acid sequence: CASSPTWGAGEGNEQFF.

This chain joins TRBV7-9 and TRBJ1-1; D is undetermined. The CDR3 contains 17 residues. Looked up from germline, CDR1 is SEHNR and CDR2 is FQNEAQ (reference sequence). V was cut by 5 bases and J by 0 bases, with 19 bases left in between. The DNA of the CDR3 is TGTGCCAGCAGCAACCCCCGGGCCGATAATATGAACACTGAAGCTTTCTTT. Translating gives CASSNPRADNMNTEAFF.

This chain connects TRBV2 to TRBJ2-2, with 7 bases matching TRBD2. The CDR3 spans 12 residues. In germline, CDR1 is SNHLY, CDR2 FYNNEI. Unmatched junction bases numbered 2, after V lost 8 bases and J lost 5 bases. The CDR3 spells CASGGGTGELFF. CDR3 nucleotide sequence: TGTGCCAGCGGGGGGGGGACCGGGGAGCTGTTTTTT. Combining the CDR3 with reference TRBV2 and TRBJ2-2 gives the whole variable domain EPEVTQTPSHQVTQMGQEVILRCVPISNHLYFYWYRQILGQKVEFLVSFYNNEISEKSEIFDDQFSVERPDGSNFTLKIRSTKLEDSAMYFCASGGGTGELFFGEGSRLTVL.

V is TRBV19 and J is TRBJ2-4; the D gene is possibly TRBD1 (6 bases). Germline CDR1 and CDR2: LNHDA and SQIVND (reference sequence). V lost 6 bases and J 0 bases, leaving 18 bases between the germline ends. This CDR3 has 17 residues. DNA for the CDR3: TGTGCCAGTAGCACTACGGACAGCACCCTAGCCAAAAACATTCAGTACTTC. This gives the protein CASSTTDSTLAKNIQYF.

J is TRBJ1-1 and V is TRBV19, with D uncertain. This CDR3 region has 15 residues. The germline CDR1 and CDR2 sequences are LNHDA and SQIVND (reference sequence). The ends were cut back, 9 bases at V and 3 bases at J, with 20 bases in the middle. This CDR3 reads CASYRLGEAYTEAFF. The CDR3 DNA sequence: TGTGCCAGCTACCGGTTAGGTGAGGCCTACACTGAAGCTTTCTTT.

This sequence joins TRBV9 and TRBJ2-3; D perhaps matches TRBD2 (7 bases). Germline values: CDR1 SGDLS, CDR2 YYNGEE. The V and J ends lost 4 bases and 9 bases respectively, with 27 bases between them. The CDR3 is 17 amino acids. The CDR3 loop reads CASSPDPHGGRQTTQYF. The CDR3, as DNA: TGTGCCAGCAGCCCCGACCCTCACGGGGGGCGCCAGACAACGCAGTATTTT.

The rearrangement links TRBV6-6 to TRBJ2-1; D possibly corresponds to TRBD2 (5 bases). Trimming stripped 5 bases from V and 3 bases from J, with 17 bases between. This CDR3 region has 16 residues. CDR1 is MNHNY and CDR2 is SVGAGI in the germline V gene (reference sequence). This CDR3 reads CASSPNSDFFYNEQFF. The CDR3 DNA reads TGTGCCAGCAGTCCCAATTCGGACTTCTTCTACAATGAGCAGTTCTTC.

The genes are TRBV27 and TRBJ2-5; 8 bases map to TRBD1. The trim removed 7 bases at V and 5 bases at J, leaving 9 bases unmatched. Germline loops: CDR1 MNHEY, CDR2 SMNVEV (reference sequence). The CDR3 contains 14 residues. CDR3 sequence reads: CASTRFRGRETQYF. CDR3 sequence (DNA): TGTGCCAGCACCCGATTCAGGGGGCGGGAGACCCAGTACTTC.

The rearrangement joins TRBV5-1 to TRBJ2-1; D may be TRBD1 (6 bases). The CDR3 loop spans 14 amino acids. The germline V gene encodes CDR1 SGHRS and CDR2 YFSETQ. V lost 2 bases to trimming and J lost 6 bases, with 12 bases between them. The CDR3 DNA reads as TGCGCCAGCAGCTTAGGGGGATACGTCAATGAGCAGTTCTTC. Its protein product is CASSLGGYVNEQFF.

This clone was seen just once. The chain links TRBV19 to TRBJ1-2, with D uncertain. Germline V gives CDR1 LNHDA, CDR2 SQIVND (reference sequence). V lost 7 bases, J lost 0 bases, and 3 bases lay in between. This CDR3 contains 11 residues. The CDR3 sequence is CASMTNYGYTF. The CDR3 coding sequence is TGTGCCAGTATGACTAACTATGGCTACACCTTC.

The V and J genes are TRBV5-1 and TRBJ2-1, with 8 bases that match TRBD1. The germline V gene encodes CDR1 SGHRS and CDR2 YFSETQ. There are 17 residues in the CDR3. Germline trimming cut 2 bases from V and 1 base from J; bases unmatched to any gene: 8. CDR3 sequence: CASSFGETGGSYNEQFF. The CDR3, as DNA: TGCGCCAGCAGCTTCGGAGAAACAGGGGGGTCCTACAATGAGCAGTTCTTC.

V is TRBV25-1 and J is TRBJ2-1; the D gene is possibly TRBD2 (7 bases). Trimming left V 6 bases short and J 8 bases short, with 17 bases between. There are 14 residues in the CDR3. Germline V CDR1 and CDR2: MGHDK, SYGVNS. Written as DNA, the CDR3 is TGTGCCAGCAGCAACTGGCGGGGGCCGGATGAGCAGTTCTTC. This codes for CASSNWRGPDEQFF.

This sequence joins TRBV14 and TRBJ2-7; 7 bases are a match to TRBD2. With 1 base clipped from V and 3 bases from J, the junction kept 18 bases outside the gene matches. The CDR3 length is 19 residues. Germline CDR1 and CDR2: SGHDN and FVKESK. CDR3 sequence: CASSQGWEGRGIFDYEQYF. CDR3 sequence (DNA): TGTGCCAGCAGCCAAGGCTGGGAGGGCCGGGGGATATTCGACTACGAGCAGTACTTC.

J is TRBJ2-3 and V is TRBV10-3, with 12 bases identical to TRBD2. The CDR3 length is 16 residues. The junction had 12 bases not matched to a gene; V was cut back by 10 bases and J by 4 bases. The V gene's germline CDR1 is ENHRY and CDR2 SYGVKD. In nucleotides, the CDR3 is TGTGCCAGCGGACTAGCGGGGCCCCGGAGTGCAGATACGCAGTATTTT. This gives the protein CASGLAGPRSADTQYF.

This chain joins TRBV19 and TRBJ1-2; D remains unclear. The CDR3 loop spans 14 amino acids. The V gene lost 3 bases and the J gene lost 4 bases, with 12 bases spanning the gap. Germline assignment: CDR1 LNHDA and CDR2 SQIVND (reference sequence). The CDR3 coding sequence is TGTGCCAGTAGTATTTCCGCCAGTGTCTATGGCTACACCTTC. This translates into CASSISASVYGYTF. Complete variable domain (other parts from reference TRBV19 and TRBJ1-2): DGGITQSPKYLFRKEGQNVTLSCEQNLNHDAMYWYRQDPGQGLRLIYYSQIVNDFQKGDIAEGYSVSREKKESFPLTVTSAQKNPTAFYLCASSISASVYGYTFGSGTRLTVV.